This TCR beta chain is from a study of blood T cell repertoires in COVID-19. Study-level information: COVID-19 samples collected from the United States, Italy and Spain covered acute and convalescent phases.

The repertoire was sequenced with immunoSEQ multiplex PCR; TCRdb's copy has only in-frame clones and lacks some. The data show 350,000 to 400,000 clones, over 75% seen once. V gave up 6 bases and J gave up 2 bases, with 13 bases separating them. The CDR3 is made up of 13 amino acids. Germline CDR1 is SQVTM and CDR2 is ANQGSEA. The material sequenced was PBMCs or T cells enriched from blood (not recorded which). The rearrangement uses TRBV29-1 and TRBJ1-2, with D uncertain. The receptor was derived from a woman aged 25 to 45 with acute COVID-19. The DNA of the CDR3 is TGCAGCGTATGGGCCCCGGGGAACTATGGCTACACCTTC. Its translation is CSVWAPGNYGYTF.